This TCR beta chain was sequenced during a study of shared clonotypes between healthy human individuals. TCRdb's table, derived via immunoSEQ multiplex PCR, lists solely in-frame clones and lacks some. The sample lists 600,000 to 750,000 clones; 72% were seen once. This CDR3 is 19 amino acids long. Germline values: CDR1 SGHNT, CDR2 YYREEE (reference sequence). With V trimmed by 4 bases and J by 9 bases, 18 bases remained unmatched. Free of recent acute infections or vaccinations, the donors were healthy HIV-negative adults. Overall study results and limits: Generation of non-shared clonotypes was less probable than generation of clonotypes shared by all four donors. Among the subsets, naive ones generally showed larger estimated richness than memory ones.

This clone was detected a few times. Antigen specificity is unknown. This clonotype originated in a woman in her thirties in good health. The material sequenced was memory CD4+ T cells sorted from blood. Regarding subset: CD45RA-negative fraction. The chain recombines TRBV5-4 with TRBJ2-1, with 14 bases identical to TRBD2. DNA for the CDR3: TGTGCCAGCAGCGCACCGGGACTAGCGGGAGTTATACGGAGTGGTGAGCAGTTCTTC. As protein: CASSAPGLAGVIRSGEQFF.